These 18 T cell receptor beta chains share one sample of origin, sequenced in a study of Graves' ophthalmopathy and Graves' hyperthyroidism. RNA transcripts served as template for amplifying TCR beta CDR3 sequences. Amplification began with first-round RT-PCR using HTBI primers, then second-round multiplex PCR was performed. A single record per CDR3 protein comes from TCRdb applying MiXCR to the multiplex PCR reads. The sample holds more than 1,000,000 distinct CDR3 sequences, about 38% seen once. The sample consisted of peripheral blood or thyroid tissue (not recorded which). These receptors were obtained from an adult man with Graves' hyperthyroidism.

V is TRBV3-1 and J is TRBJ2-5; D is perhaps TRBD1 (6 bases). CDR1 LGHDT and CDR2 YNNKEL come from the germline V gene (reference sequence). Trimming cost V 1 base and J 0 bases, with 6 bases left between them. CDR3 length: 14 residues. CDR3 DNA: TGTGCCAGCAGCCAAGCAGGGGACCAAGAGACCCAGTACTTC. It encodes CASSQAGDQETQYF.

The J gene is TRBJ1-1, the V gene TRBV5-1; 10 positions agree with TRBD2. The J call may be incorrect, as the DNA end agrees better with TRBJ2-1. Germline V lookup: CDR1 SGHRS, CDR2 YFSETQ. The CDR3 extends over 14 amino acids. The CDR3 here is CASSISGRVNEQFF. The CDR3 region has the DNA TGCGCCAGCAGCATCAGCGGGAGGGTCAATGAGCAGTTCTTC.

The gene calls are TRBV11-2 and TRBJ2-2, with TRBD1 matching over 8 bases. The ends lost 1 base at V and 2 bases at J; junction bases unmatched: 9. Germline V gives CDR1 SGHAT, CDR2 FQNNGV. The CDR3 consists of 18 residues. CDR3 coding DNA: TGTGCCAGCAGCTTAGCCTGGAAGGGACAGGACAACACCGGGGAGCTGTTTTTT. Translated, it gives CASSLAWKGQDNTGELFF.

This clonotype was picked up many times. The V and J genes are TRBV19 and TRBJ1-1; D may be TRBD1 (5 bases). Between the trimmed V and J ends, which lost 3 bases and 7 bases, there was a span of 12 bases. The CDR3 is 13 amino acids. Germline V lookup: CDR1 LNHDA, CDR2 SQIVND (reference sequence). CDR3 DNA sequence: TGTGCCAGTAGTATCACAGGTAATTTTGAAGCTTTCTTT. It encodes CASSITGNFEAFF.

V gene TRBV20-1 combines with J gene TRBJ1-5; D is unclear. The germline CDR1 and CDR2 sequences are DFQATT and SNEGSKA (reference sequence). The CDR3 runs 15 residues. The V end lost 6 bases, the J end lost 4 bases, and 19 bases lay between the germline ends. For the CDR3, the DNA is TGCAGTGCACAAGATAGGGATCCGGGTAATCAGCCCCAGCATTTT. It yields the protein CSAQDRDPGNQPQHF.

A word on this clonotype: This CDR3 is missing its conserved last phenylalanine or tryptophan, likely due to a read error. V is TRBV7-9 and J is TRBJ1-5; the D gene is possibly TRBD1 (6 bases). V lost 1 base and J 0 bases, leaving 10 bases between the germline ends. CDR1 SEHNR and CDR2 FQNEAQ come from the germline V gene (reference sequence). The CDR3 covers 16 residues. The CDR3 loop reads CASSLDGRGSNQPQHL. CDR3 nucleotides: TGTGCCAGCAGCTTAGACGGCAGGGGTAGCAATCAGCCCCAGCATCTT.

This clonotype turned up a few times. The chain combines TRBV6-6 with TRBJ2-2; no clear D. The ends were cut back, 3 bases at V and 3 bases at J, with 5 bases in the middle. The CDR3 runs 13 residues. CDR1 is MNHNY and CDR2 is SVGAGI in the germline V gene (reference sequence). In nucleotides, the CDR3 is TGTGCCAGCAGTTATGGATACACCGGGGAGCTGTTTTTT. This gives the protein CASSYGYTGELFF.

Notes on this clonotype: With a much larger clone just one base away, this may be a read error. The chain uses TRBV20-1 and TRBJ2-5; D is possibly TRBD2 (6 bases). From germline, CDR1 is DFQATT and CDR2 SNEGSKA (reference sequence). The ends were cut back, 1 base at V and 2 bases at J, with 11 bases in the middle. The CDR3 runs to 14 residues. DNA for the CDR3: TGCAGTGCTAGAGGGTGGAGGGGTCAAGAGACCCAGTACTTC. It is translated as CSARGWRGQETQYF.

This clonotype was seen a single time. The rearrangement uses TRBV10-3 and TRBJ2-7, with TRBD1 matching over 9 bases. The junction had 5 bases not matched to a gene; V was cut back by 4 bases and J by 1 base. The CDR3 totals 15 residues. Germline V gene data show CDR1 as ENHRY and CDR2 as SYGVKD. The DNA of the CDR3 is TGTGCCATCAGTGGAGGACAGGGGAATTCCTACGAGCAGTACTTC. Translation gives CAISGGQGNSYEQYF.

The rearrangement joins TRBV20-1 to TRBJ2-7, with D uncertain. V shed 6 bases and J shed 2 bases, with 23 bases lying between them. Per the germline V gene, CDR1 is DFQATT and CDR2 is SNEGSKA (reference sequence). This CDR3 has 16 residues. CDR3 sequence reads: CSASRLGRTPAYEQYF. The DNA of the CDR3 is TGCAGTGCCAGTCGACTTGGGCGGACCCCGGCCTACGAGCAGTACTTC.

Concerning this clonotype: One junction end disagrees with the germline gene, perhaps due to a read error. V and J are TRBV25-1 and TRBJ2-7, with TRBD1 matching over 8 bases. Germline values: CDR1 MGHDK, CDR2 SYGVNS. The CDR3 totals 10 residues. This CDR3 reads CASSGQGSDF. CDR3 sequence (DNA): TGTGCCAGCAGTGGACAGGGGTCGGACTTC.

In this sample, this clonotype turned up many times. In DNA, the CDR3 is TGTGCCAGTAGTATGACGGCAGCCTATGGCTACACCTTC. This codes for CASSMTAAYGYTF. V is TRBV19 and J is TRBJ1-2; D not certain. Germline loops: CDR1 LNHDA, CDR2 SQIVND (reference sequence). With 3 bases removed from V and 4 bases from J, the gap between germline ends came to 9 bases. This CDR3 is built from 13 residues.

This chain links TRBV7-9 with TRBJ2-3; D might be TRBD2 (6 bases). Germline V lookup: CDR1 SEHNR, CDR2 FQNEAQ (reference sequence). V was clipped by 4 bases and J by 3 bases, with 8 bases between them. This CDR3 spans 13 amino acids. The CDR3 sequence: CASSWDSTDTQYF. The CDR3 DNA reads TGTGCCAGCAGCTGGGACTCAACAGATACGCAGTATTTT.

This clonotype was seen ten or more times. This chain joins TRBV7-6 and TRBJ2-5; D gene ambiguous. Trimming left V 1 base short and J 1 base short, with 7 bases between. CDR1 and CDR2 (germline): SGHVS, FNYEAQ. The CDR3 length is 14 residues. CDR3 nucleotides: TGTGCCAGCAGCTTAGTTCGGAGCCAAGAGACCCAGTACTTC. Its translation is CASSLVRSQETQYF.

Turning to this clonotype: Being one base from a much bigger clone, this may be a read error. The V gene is TRBV20-1, the J gene TRBJ1-2; D is unresolved. Germline V gives CDR1 DFQATT, CDR2 SNEGSKA (reference sequence). V dropped 4 bases and J dropped 4 bases, with 19 bases sitting between them. This CDR3 region has 15 residues. Here the CDR3 reads CSAIDSAVTPYGYTF. DNA for the CDR3: TGCAGTGCTATAGATTCTGCAGTTACCCCCTATGGCTACACCTTC.

The rearrangement links TRBV19 to TRBJ2-1; the match to TRBD2 covers 8 bases. With V trimmed by 1 base and J by 5 bases, 1 base remained unmatched. Germline V gene lookup returns CDR1 LNHDA and CDR2 SQIVND (reference sequence). The CDR3 has 14 residues. The CDR3 loop is CASSIGAGDNEQFF. The CDR3 DNA follows: TGTGCCAGTAGTATAGGAGCGGGAGACAATGAGCAGTTCTTC.

This chain connects TRBV10-3 to TRBJ1-6; no reliable D call. The CDR3 runs 12 residues. V lost 9 bases, J lost 8 bases, and 11 bases lay in between. The germline V gene encodes CDR1 ENHRY and CDR2 SYGVKD. The CDR3 DNA reads TGTGCCATAGCCCCGGCGGATTCACCCCTCCACTTT. This translates into CAIAPADSPLHF.

V and J are TRBV7-9 and TRBJ2-7; the match to TRBD2 covers 15 bases. The germline gives CDR1 SEHNR, CDR2 FQNEAQ (reference sequence). Germline trimming cut 4 bases from V and 2 bases from J; bases unmatched to any gene: 12. This CDR3 region has 19 residues. CDR3 protein: CASSYDLGTSGRHTYEQYF. The DNA for the CDR3 is TGTGCCAGCAGCTATGATCTCGGGACTAGCGGGAGGCATACCTACGAGCAGTACTTC.